This T cell receptor beta chain was profiled in a study of shared clonotypes between healthy human individuals (dated by TCRdb to about 2020). Looking at the study overall: Three men and a couple of women, aged 18 to 49 years, made up the cohort. Libraries were prepared and TCR repertoires were sequenced by different laboratories using diverse techniques, in order to increase sequencing depth and limit assay-specific biases. The study deeply sequenced blood TCR repertoires of several healthy adults to estimate repertoire size and the extent of clonotype sharing between individuals. For each donor, CD4 naive and CD4 memory were each given three plates, CD8 naive was given two plates, and CD8 memory was given one plate. Per donor, leukapheresis produced somewhere between about 0.94 and 8.9 billion PBMCs.

Using the deep immunoSEQ assay, TCR CDR3 regions were amplified from genomic DNA by multiplex PCR. Genomic DNA extracted from each cell subset was distributed evenly over all wells of several immunoSEQ 96-well plates, and each plate served as one replicate. For sorted subsets, about 200 ng genomic DNA, equal to tens of thousands of T cell genomes, was loaded into each replicate PCR. Purified libraries were measured with a Qubit 3.0 fluorometer, size-checked on a Bioanalyzer 2100, and measured again with the KAPA Library Quantification kit. Each immunoSEQ 96-well plate was sequenced on its own single-read 150-cycle Illumina NextSeq 550 flow cell. The original methods were these. Because the immunoSEQ output held only junctional sequences and lacked quality scores, the filtering could not match the filtering applied to full-length reads. To assign V/J genes and CDR3, sequences were annotated using PyIR, a Python wrapper for IgBLAST v1.9, with IMGT germline references. Reads were removed for weak V/J assignments (E-value above 1e-6), missing CDR3, stop codons, out-of-frame junctions, or ambiguous translated residues. V3J clonotypes were defined by identical inferred V gene, J gene, and CDR3 amino acid sequence. To compute the percentage overlap between repertoires, the number of shared unique clonotypes was divided by the size of the smaller repertoire. RTK rarefaction, the Chao1 estimator, and Recon v2.1 estimates of unobserved clonotypes were used to assess repertoire richness. OLGA was used to compute generation probabilities for all TCRbeta clonotypes that the gDNA method yielded from a handful of donors. Sourced from immuneACCESS, this table was stored by TCRdb with only in-frame sequences that have V and J called. A share of the clones is absent; for the studies checked, an unresolved V gene accounts for under half, and the remainder has no known explanation. V and J calls and clone size come straight from that table; D and trimming were deduced from the DNA. This sample holds nearly 2 million clones; 85% to 95% were observed only once. 1.2% of the sample rests with the top ten.

CD8 naive samples were obtained by positive selection for CCR7 among CD45RO-negative cells, yielding a CD45RA+CCR7+ population from which TemRA cells were excluded. Healthy HIV-negative adults with no recently reported acute infections or vaccinations were included as donors. All donors were Caucasian adults living in Nashville, Tennessee, USA. Blood was obtained by leukapheresis, after which PBMCs were separated by Ficoll-Histopaque density gradient centrifugation and cryopreserved in liquid nitrogen vapor phase. Analytical flow cytometry was used to check the purity and quantity of each magnetically sorted T cell population. From each sorted fraction, genomic DNA was isolated and quantified by UV absorbance on a Nanodrop 2000c. For this clone: The clone's antigen remains unknown. Base qualities are missing; no much larger clone stands one base away.

Overall study results and their limits: Pairwise subsampling indicated that sequencing depth was expected to affect the degree of clonotype sharing among donors. Even with the large sequencing depth, rarefaction of the sorted-subset datasets indicated that sequencing was incomplete. Naive subsets generally had larger estimated clonotype richness than memory subsets. The small number of donors limited the genetic and exposure-history diversity represented. Sampling was restricted to blood, and TCR repertoires in tissues likely differ from the TCR repertoires found in blood. Sharing across several donors was observed for around 5% of naive CD4, over 3% of naive CD8, roughly 2.3% of memory CD4, and roughly 0.4% of memory CD8 clonotypes. Compared with non-shared clonotypes, clonotypes shared by all four sorted-subset donors had higher generation probabilities.

Trimming removed 5 bases from V and 3 bases from J, leaving 10 bases between the germline ends. The CDR3 runs 13 amino acids, cysteine and phenylalanine included. Only CDR3 DNA is held: 39 bases, read in frame from base 1. From a lookup of the germline V gene (reference sequence), CDR1 and CDR2 are LNHDA and SQIVND. The source of this sequence is a man aged 18 to 30 in good health. The chain uses TRBV19 and TRBJ1-1; the D region possibly corresponds to TRBD1 (6 bases align). The sample taken for sequencing was naive CD8+ T cells sorted from blood. The sample's cell subset or site, from its label and the paper: CD45RA+CCR7+. The DNA sequence is TGTGCCAGTAGTGAGGGGGTGGACACTGAAGCTTTCTTT. It translates as CASSEGVDTEAFF.